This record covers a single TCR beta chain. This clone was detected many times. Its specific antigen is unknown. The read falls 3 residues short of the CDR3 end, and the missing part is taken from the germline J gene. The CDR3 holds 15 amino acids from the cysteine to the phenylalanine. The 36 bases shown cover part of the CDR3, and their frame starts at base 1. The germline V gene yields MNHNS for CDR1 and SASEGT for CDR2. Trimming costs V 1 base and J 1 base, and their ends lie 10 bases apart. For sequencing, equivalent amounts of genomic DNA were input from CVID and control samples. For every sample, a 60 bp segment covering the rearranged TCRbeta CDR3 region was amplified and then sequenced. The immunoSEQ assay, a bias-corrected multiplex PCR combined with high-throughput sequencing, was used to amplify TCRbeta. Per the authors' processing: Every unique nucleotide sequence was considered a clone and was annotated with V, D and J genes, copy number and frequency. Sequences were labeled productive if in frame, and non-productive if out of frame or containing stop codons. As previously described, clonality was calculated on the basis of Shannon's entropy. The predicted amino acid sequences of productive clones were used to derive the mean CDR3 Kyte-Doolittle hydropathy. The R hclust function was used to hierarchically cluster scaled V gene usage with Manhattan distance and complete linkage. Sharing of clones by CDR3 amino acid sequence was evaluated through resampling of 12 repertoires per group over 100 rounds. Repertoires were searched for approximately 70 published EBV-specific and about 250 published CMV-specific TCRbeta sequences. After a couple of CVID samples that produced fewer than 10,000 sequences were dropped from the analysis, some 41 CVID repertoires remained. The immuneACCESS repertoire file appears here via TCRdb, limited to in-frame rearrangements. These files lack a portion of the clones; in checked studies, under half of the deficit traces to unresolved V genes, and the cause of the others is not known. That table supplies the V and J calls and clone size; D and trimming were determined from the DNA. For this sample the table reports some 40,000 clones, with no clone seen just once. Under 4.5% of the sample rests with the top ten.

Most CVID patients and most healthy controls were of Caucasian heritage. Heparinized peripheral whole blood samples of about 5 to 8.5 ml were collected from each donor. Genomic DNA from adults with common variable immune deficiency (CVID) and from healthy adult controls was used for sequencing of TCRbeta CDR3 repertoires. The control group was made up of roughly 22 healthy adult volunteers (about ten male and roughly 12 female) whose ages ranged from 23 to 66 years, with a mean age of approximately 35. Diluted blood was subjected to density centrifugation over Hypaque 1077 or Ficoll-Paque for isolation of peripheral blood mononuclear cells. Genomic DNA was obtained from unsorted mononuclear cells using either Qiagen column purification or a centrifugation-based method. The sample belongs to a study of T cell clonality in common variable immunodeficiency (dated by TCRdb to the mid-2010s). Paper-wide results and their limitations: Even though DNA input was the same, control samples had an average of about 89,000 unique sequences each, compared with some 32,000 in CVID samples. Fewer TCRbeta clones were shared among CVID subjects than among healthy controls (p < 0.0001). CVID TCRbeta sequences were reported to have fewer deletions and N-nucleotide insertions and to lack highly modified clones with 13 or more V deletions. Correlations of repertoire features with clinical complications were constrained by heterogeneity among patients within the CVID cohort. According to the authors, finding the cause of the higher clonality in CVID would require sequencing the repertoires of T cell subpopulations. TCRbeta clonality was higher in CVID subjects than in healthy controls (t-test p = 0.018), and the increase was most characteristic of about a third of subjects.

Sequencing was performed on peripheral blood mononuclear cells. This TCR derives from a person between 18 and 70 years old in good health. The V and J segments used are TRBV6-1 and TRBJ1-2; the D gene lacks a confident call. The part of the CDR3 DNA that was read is TGTGCCAGCAGTGAAGGTATCGGGTTTAACTATGGC. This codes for CASSEGIGFNYG. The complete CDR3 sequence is CASSEGIGFNYGYTF.